The 8 T cell receptor beta chains presented below share a single source sample, sequenced in a study of blood T cell repertoires in COVID-19. Some clones are missing from TCRdb's copy, which holds only in-frame ones; the method was immunoSEQ multiplex PCR. The table lists 100,000 or so clones, approximately 84% of them singletons. The sequencing sample was made of peripheral blood. All receptors come from a woman aged 55-70 years with acute or convalescent COVID-19.

The chain is built from TRBV7-6 and TRBJ2-1, with D tentatively TRBD2 (6 bases). The CDR3 sequence is 16 residues long. In germline, CDR1 is SGHVS, CDR2 FNYEAQ. The V end lost 1 base, the J end lost 1 base, and 11 bases lay between the germline ends. The CDR3 DNA sequence: TGTGCCAGCAGCTTAGATGTACGGGGGTCCTACAATGAGCAGTTCTTC. Its translation is CASSLDVRGSYNEQFF.

The CDR3, as DNA: TGCAGTGCTGGACACGACGGCTACACCTTC. It encodes CSAGHDGYTF. The rearrangement uses TRBV20-1 and TRBJ1-2; TRBD1 might be the D (5 bases). Germline loops: CDR1 DFQATT, CDR2 SNEGSKA (reference sequence). Trimming stripped 5 bases from V and 8 bases from J, with 9 bases between. The CDR3 covers 10 residues.

The V and J genes are TRBV7-2 and TRBJ1-6; D unclear. CDR1 is SGHTA and CDR2 is FQGNSA in the germline V gene. V dropped 5 bases and J dropped 7 bases, with 15 bases sitting between them. This CDR3 comprises 15 residues. CDR3 nucleotides: TGTGCCAGCAGCACTCGACTAGGCGAAAATTCACCCCTCCACTTT. Translating it yields CASSTRLGENSPLHF.

This clone has a single count. The V and J genes are TRBV3-1 (or the pseudogene TRBV3-2) and TRBJ2-5, with D uncertain. There are 13 residues in the CDR3. Germline values: CDR1 LGHDT, CDR2 YNNKEL (reference sequence). Trimming took 6 bases from V and 4 from J, leaving 12 bases between them. The CDR3 protein is CASSPNLRETQYF. The CDR3 DNA sequence: TGTGCCAGCAGTCCCAATCTGAGAGAGACCCAGTACTTC.

The J gene is TRBJ1-2, the V gene TRBV12-5, with D uncertain. Germline assignment: CDR1 LGHNT and CDR2 FRNRAP. The CDR3 is 12 residues long. V gave up 0 bases and J gave up 7 bases, with 6 bases separating them. The DNA for the CDR3 is TGTGCTAGTGGTTTGGTAAACGGTGGCTACACCTTC. As protein: CASGLVNGGYTF.

The chain employs TRBV5-1 and TRBJ2-1; 14 nucleotides align to TRBD2. CDR1 and CDR2 (germline): SGHRS, YFSETQ. The CDR3 extends over 20 amino acids. The trim removed 1 base at V and 7 bases at J, leaving 16 bases unmatched. CDR3 in amino acids: CASSLNRIRLAGGQANEQFF. The CDR3, as DNA: TGCGCCAGCAGCTTGAACCGCATTCGACTAGCGGGGGGGCAAGCGAATGAGCAGTTCTTC.

The genes are TRBV6-1 and TRBJ2-7; 12 bases fit TRBD2. The germline V gene has CDR1 MNHNS and CDR2 SASEGT. This CDR3 has 18 amino acids. V shed 4 bases, J shed 9 bases, and the junction held 19 bases outside the gene matches. CDR3 nucleotide sequence: TGTGCCAGCAGTGGAAACCTAGCGGGGGGGCGTTCTCTCATCGGGCAGTACTTC. Its translation is CASSGNLAGGRSLIGQYF.

V and J are TRBV6-6 and TRBJ1-2, with a possible D match to TRBD1 (6 bases). Trimming left V 7 bases short and J 8 bases short, with 17 bases between. The CDR3 spans 13 residues. The germline V gene has CDR1 MNHNY and CDR2 SVGAGI (reference sequence). This CDR3 reads CASNSPGVPGYTF. In DNA, the CDR3 is TGTGCCAGCAACTCCCCAGGGGTTCCCGGCTACACCTTC.